The 17 T cell receptor beta chains below were found in one sample sequenced in a study of T cell changes during pregnancy in multiple sclerosis. TCRdb's table, derived via immunoSEQ multiplex PCR, lists solely in-frame clones and lacks some. Of about 79,000 clones listed, about 89% are singletons. The sample here was CD4+ T cells from peripheral blood mononuclear cells, taken in the second trimester of pregnancy. The source is a female donor with multiple sclerosis, enrolled in a pregnancy study.

This clone was seen a few times. V usage is TRBV7-2 and J usage is TRBJ1-6; D not certain. This CDR3 comprises 16 residues. Trimming cost V 2 bases and J 4 bases, with 12 bases left between them. In germline, CDR1 is SGHTA, CDR2 FQGNSA. CDR3 nucleotide sequence: TGTGCCAGCAGCTTAAATCCTAGAGAGTATAATTCACCCCTCCACTTT. Amino acid sequence: CASSLNPREYNSPLHF. Together with reference TRBV7-2 and TRBJ1-6, the CDR3 gives the full variable domain: GAGVSQSPSNKVTEKGKDVELRCDPISGHTALYWYRQSLGQGLEFLIYFQGNSAPDKSGLPSDRFSAERTGGSVSTLTIQRTQQEDSAVYLCASSLNPREYNSPLHFGNGTRLTVT.

The chain combines TRBV5-4 with TRBJ2-1; no clear D gene. Between the trimmed V and J ends, which lost 0 bases and 6 bases, there was a span of 13 bases. Germline V CDR1 and CDR2: SGHNT, YYREEE (reference sequence). The CDR3 is made up of 15 amino acids. In nucleotides, the CDR3 is TGTGCCAGCAGCTTGGGGGCTGCGAGCTTCAATGAGCAGTTCTTC. Translation: CASSLGAASFNEQFF.

The count of this clone is one. V and J are TRBV7-3 and TRBJ2-3; 11 nucleotides align to TRBD2. The junction had 15 bases not matched to a gene; V was cut back by 7 bases and J by 12 bases. This CDR3 has 15 amino acids. Germline assignment: CDR1 SGHTA and CDR2 FQGTGA. The CDR3 loop reads CASTPSGGSQPHQYF. The DNA of the CDR3 is TGTGCCAGCACCCCTAGCGGGGGGTCCCAACCCCACCAGTATTTT.

The chain joins TRBV7-9 to TRBJ1-6; TRBD1 matches at 7 bases. The CDR3 loop spans 15 amino acids. V lost 5 bases, J lost 5 bases, and 6 bases stayed unmatched. The germline V gene encodes CDR1 SEHNR and CDR2 FQNEAQ (reference sequence). The DNA of the CDR3 is TGTGCCAGCAGCCAAAGACAGGGTAATAATTCACCCCTCCACTTT. Its translation is CASSQRQGNNSPLHF.

The chain carries TRBV28 and TRBJ2-7; 8 nucleotides line up with TRBD2. V trimming: 5 bases; J trimming: 7 bases; junction bases outside the gene matches: 10. Germline assignment: CDR1 MDHEN and CDR2 SYDVKM. The CDR3 extends over 14 amino acids. CDR3: CASSHREGRREQYF. In DNA form, the CDR3 reads TGTGCCAGCAGTCACCGGGAGGGCCGTAGGGAGCAGTACTTC. Drawing the rest from reference TRBV28 and TRBJ2-7, the complete variable domain is DVKVTQSSRYLVKRTGEKVFLECVQDMDHENMFWYRQDPGLGLRLIYFSYDVKMKEKGDIPEGYSVSREKKERFSLILESASTNQTSMYLCASSHREGRREQYFGPGTRLTVT.

V gene TRBV6-6 combines with J gene TRBJ2-3; D unresolved. Trimming pared 6 bases from V and 0 bases from J, leaving 4 bases between. The CDR3 has 12 residues. Germline lookup yields CDR1 MNHNY and CDR2 SVGAGI (reference sequence). CDR3 region: CASRTSTDTQYF. CDR3 nucleotides: TGTGCCAGCAGGACTAGCACAGATACGCAGTATTTT.

DNA for the CDR3: TGTGCCAGCAGCACCGGGACAGGGATAATAAACGAGCAGTACTTC. This encodes CASSTGTGIINEQYF. This rearrangement joins TRBV6-6 to TRBJ2-7, with TRBD1 matching over 9 bases. V shed 6 bases, J shed 5 bases, and the junction held 11 bases outside the gene matches. This CDR3 is built from 15 residues. Per germline, CDR1 MNHNY and CDR2 SVGAGI (reference sequence).

As to this clone: Other DNA sequences within the sample encode an identical CDR3. This sequence joins TRBV4-2 and TRBJ2-7, with 9 bases aligning to TRBD2. CDR3 length: 16 amino acids. Per the germline V gene, CDR1 is LGHNA and CDR2 is YNFKEQ. Germline trimming cut 4 bases from V and 0 bases from J; bases unmatched to any gene: 7. This CDR3 is CASSRTAGGSSYEQYF. CDR3 sequence (DNA): TGTGCCAGCAGCCGAACAGCGGGAGGCAGCTCCTACGAGCAGTACTTC.

The chain is built from TRBV4-1 and TRBJ1-5; 9 bases align to TRBD1. Per germline, CDR1 MGHRA and CDR2 YSYEKL. Trimming at V came to 4 bases and at J to 4 bases, leaving 8 bases not matched to a gene. There are 16 residues in the CDR3. The DNA for the CDR3 is TGCGCCAGCAGCCTGTGGTTGGGACAGGGAAATCAGCCCCAGCATTTT. This codes for CASSLWLGQGNQPQHF.

This chain uses TRBV25-1 with TRBJ2-7, with a weak D call TRBD1 (6 bases). Germline V lookup: CDR1 MGHDK, CDR2 SYGVNS. The CDR3 is 12 amino acids. V was cut by 6 bases and J by 5 bases, with 11 bases left in between. CDR3 residues: CASSRGMDEQYF. In nucleotides, the CDR3 is TGTGCCAGCAGCAGGGGTATGGACGAGCAGTACTTC.

The gene calls are TRBV4-1 and TRBJ2-7; D is possibly TRBD1 (6 bases). Germline V gene lookup returns CDR1 MGHRA and CDR2 YSYEKL. The CDR3 runs 15 residues. V lost 0 bases, J lost 7 bases, and 16 bases lay in between. CDR3 residues: CASSQDSGAAEEQYF. The DNA for the CDR3 is TGCGCCAGCAGCCAAGATTCAGGGGCGGCCGAGGAGCAGTACTTC.

This clone was counted between two and nine times. The CDR3 sequence is CASSEIGTAYNEQFF. CDR3 DNA sequence: TGTGCCAGCAGTGAAATAGGGACAGCTTACAATGAGCAGTTCTTC. The chain joins TRBV25-1 to TRBJ2-1; 7 positions match TRBD1. The V segment lost 2 bases and the J segment 4 bases; nucleotides outside the gene matches: 5. Per the germline V gene, CDR1 is MGHDK and CDR2 is SYGVNS. CDR3 size: 15 residues.

This clone was seen a few times. The chain combines TRBV7-8 with TRBJ1-3; D is unresolved. This CDR3 has 13 amino acids. V lost 5 bases, J lost 2 bases, and 7 bases lay in between. Germline CDR1 and CDR2: SGHVS and FQNEAQ. CDR3 sequence: CASSGSTGNTIYF. The CDR3 DNA reads TGTGCCAGCAGCGGCAGTACTGGAAACACCATATATTTT.

This chain connects TRBV28 to TRBJ1-1, with D maybe TRBD1 (6 bases). The V gene's germline CDR1 is MDHEN and CDR2 SYDVKM. The V end was cut by 7 bases, the J end by 5 bases, with 11 bases between. This CDR3 is built from 12 residues. CDR3 nucleotide sequence: TGTGCCAGCAACCGGGGGGCGACTGAAGCTTTCTTT. Translated: CASNRGATEAFF.

This clone was detected only once. V is TRBV6-5 and J is TRBJ1-1; D is perhaps TRBD1 (5 bases). Trimming removed 0 bases at V and 2 bases at J, with 10 bases between. Per the germline V gene, CDR1 is MNHEY and CDR2 is SVGAGI. The CDR3 runs 15 residues. CDR3 loop: CASSYSGHLNTEAFF. CDR3 DNA: TGTGCCAGCAGTTACTCCGGACACCTAAACACTGAAGCTTTCTTT.

This clone was seen a single time. This sequence joins TRBV7-9 and TRBJ1-2; the D is unclear. The CDR3 runs 12 residues. Between the trimmed V and J ends, which lost 4 bases and 7 bases, there was a span of 10 bases. Per germline, CDR1 SEHNR and CDR2 FQNEAQ (reference sequence). CDR3 amino acids: CASSWLFGGYTF. CDR3 bases: TGTGCCAGCAGCTGGCTCTTTGGTGGCTACACCTTC.

This clone was observed once. The V call is TRBV7-9, the J call TRBJ2-1, with TRBD2 matching 7 bases. The ends lost 7 bases at V and 1 base at J; junction bases unmatched: 13. The germline CDR1 and CDR2 sequences are SEHNR and FQNEAQ (reference sequence). The CDR3 length is 17 residues. The CDR3 region is CASTSRPLAVSYNEQFF. The CDR3 DNA reads as TGTGCCAGCACCTCAAGACCCCTAGCGGTTTCCTACAATGAGCAGTTCTTC.